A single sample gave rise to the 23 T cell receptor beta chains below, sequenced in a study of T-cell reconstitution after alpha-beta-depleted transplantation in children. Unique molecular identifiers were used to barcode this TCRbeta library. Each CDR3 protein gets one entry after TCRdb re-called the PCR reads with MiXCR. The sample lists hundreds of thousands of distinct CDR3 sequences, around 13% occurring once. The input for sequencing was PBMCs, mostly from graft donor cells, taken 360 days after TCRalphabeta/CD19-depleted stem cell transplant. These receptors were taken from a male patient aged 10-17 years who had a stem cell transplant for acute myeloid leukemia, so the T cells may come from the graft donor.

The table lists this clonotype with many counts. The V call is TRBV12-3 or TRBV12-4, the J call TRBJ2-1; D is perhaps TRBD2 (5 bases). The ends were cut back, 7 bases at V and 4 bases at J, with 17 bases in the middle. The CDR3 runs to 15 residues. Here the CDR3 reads CASTLLSSTYNEQFF. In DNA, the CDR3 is TGTGCCAGCACCCTTTTGTCTAGCACTTACAATGAGCAGTTCTTC.

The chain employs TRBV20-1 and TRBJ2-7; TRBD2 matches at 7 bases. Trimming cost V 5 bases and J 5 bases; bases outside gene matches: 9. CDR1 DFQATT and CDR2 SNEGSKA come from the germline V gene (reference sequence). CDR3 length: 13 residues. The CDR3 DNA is TGCAGTGCTTCAGCGGGACCCCTCAACGAGCAGTACTTC. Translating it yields CSASAGPLNEQYF.

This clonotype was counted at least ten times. The CDR3 spells CASSPWTGLPSTDTQYF. CDR3 DNA sequence: TGTGCCAGCAGTCCTTGGACAGGGCTCCCTAGCACAGATACGCAGTATTTT. The chain links TRBV28 to TRBJ2-3; 8 bases are shared with TRBD1. Germline lookup yields CDR1 MDHEN and CDR2 SYDVKM. V was pared by 5 bases and J by 0 bases, with 10 bases of the junction left unmatched. The length of the CDR3 is 17 residues.

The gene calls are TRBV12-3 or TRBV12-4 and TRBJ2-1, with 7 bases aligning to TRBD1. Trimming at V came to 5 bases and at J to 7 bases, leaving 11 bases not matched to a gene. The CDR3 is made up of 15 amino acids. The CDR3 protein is CASSTDRAAWNEQFF. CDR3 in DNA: TGTGCCAGCAGTACCGACAGGGCCGCGTGGAATGAGCAGTTCTTC.

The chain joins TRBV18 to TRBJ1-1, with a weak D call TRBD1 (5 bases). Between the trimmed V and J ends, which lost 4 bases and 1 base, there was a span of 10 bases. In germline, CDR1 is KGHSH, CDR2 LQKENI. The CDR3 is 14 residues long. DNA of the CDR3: TGTGCCAGCTCACGAGCCGGACAGAACACTGAAGCTTTCTTT. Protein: CASSRAGQNTEAFF.

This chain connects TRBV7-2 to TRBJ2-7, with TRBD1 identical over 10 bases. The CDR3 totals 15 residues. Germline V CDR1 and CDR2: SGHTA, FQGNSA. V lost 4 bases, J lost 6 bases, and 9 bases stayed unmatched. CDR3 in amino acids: CASSYDRGRGGEQYF. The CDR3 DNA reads TGTGCCAGCAGCTACGACAGGGGGCGGGGAGGCGAGCAGTACTTC.

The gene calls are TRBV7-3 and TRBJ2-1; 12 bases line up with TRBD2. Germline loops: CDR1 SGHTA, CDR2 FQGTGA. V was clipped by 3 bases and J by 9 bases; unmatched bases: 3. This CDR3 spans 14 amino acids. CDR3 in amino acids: CASSFGLAGPEQFF. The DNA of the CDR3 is TGTGCCAGCAGCTTTGGACTAGCGGGACCTGAGCAGTTCTTC.

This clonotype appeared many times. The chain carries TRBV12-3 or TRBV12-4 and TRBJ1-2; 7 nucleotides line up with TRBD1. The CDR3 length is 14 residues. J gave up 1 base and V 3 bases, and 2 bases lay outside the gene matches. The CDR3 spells CASSFQGGNYGYTF. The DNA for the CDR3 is TGTGCCAGCAGTTTCCAGGGGGGTAACTATGGCTACACCTTC.

The DNA of the CDR3 is TGTGCCAGCAGTGAGGCATCCCTAGCGGGGGCCTACGAGCAGTACTTC. It translates to CASSEASLAGAYEQYF. This chain connects TRBV25-1 to TRBJ2-7; 10 bases fit TRBD2. J was trimmed by 2 bases and V by 3 bases; bases with no gene match: 7. Germline V lookup: CDR1 MGHDK, CDR2 SYGVNS. This CDR3 contains 16 residues.

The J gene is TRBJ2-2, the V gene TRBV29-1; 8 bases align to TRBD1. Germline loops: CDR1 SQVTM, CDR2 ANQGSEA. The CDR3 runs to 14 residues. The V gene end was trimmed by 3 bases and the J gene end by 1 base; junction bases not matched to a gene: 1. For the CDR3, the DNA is TGCAGCGTTGAGACAGGGGTGAACACCGGGGAGCTGTTTTTT. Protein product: CSVETGVNTGELFF.

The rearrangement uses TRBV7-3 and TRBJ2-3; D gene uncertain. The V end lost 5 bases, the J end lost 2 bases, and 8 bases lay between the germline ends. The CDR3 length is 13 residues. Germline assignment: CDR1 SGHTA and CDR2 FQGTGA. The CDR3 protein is CASSIDFTDTQYF. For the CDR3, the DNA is TGTGCCAGCAGCATTGACTTCACAGATACGCAGTATTTT. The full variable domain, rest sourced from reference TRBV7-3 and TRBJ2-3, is GAGVSQTPSNKVTEKGKYVELRCDPISGHTALYWYRQSLGQGPEFLIYFQGTGAADDSGLPNDRFFAVRPEGSVSTLKIQRTERGDSAVYLCASSIDFTDTQYFGPGTRLTVL.

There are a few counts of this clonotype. CDR3 bases: TGTGCCAGCAGCGCCTCCCAACATGGAGGGAGCTCCTACAATGAGCAGTTCTTC. This encodes CASSASQHGGSSYNEQFF. The chain joins TRBV9 to TRBJ2-1, with TRBD2 as a possible D gene (6 bases). The CDR3 spans 18 residues. Trimming pared 3 bases from V and 0 bases from J, leaving 19 bases between. Germline V CDR1 and CDR2: SGDLS, YYNGEE.

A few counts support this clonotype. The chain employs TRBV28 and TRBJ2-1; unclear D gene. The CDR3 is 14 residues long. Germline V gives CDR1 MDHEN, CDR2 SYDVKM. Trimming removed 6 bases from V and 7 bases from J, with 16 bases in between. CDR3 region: CASSKLIIGNEQFF. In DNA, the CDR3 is TGTGCCAGCAGCAAGTTAATTATAGGAAATGAGCAGTTCTTC.

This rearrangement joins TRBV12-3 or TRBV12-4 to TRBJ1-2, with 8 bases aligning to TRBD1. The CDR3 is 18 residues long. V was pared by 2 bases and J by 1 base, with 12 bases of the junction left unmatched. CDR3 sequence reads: CASSLKGRSGGNNYGYTF. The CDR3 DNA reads TGTGCCAGCAGTTTAAAAGGGAGGTCAGGGGGCAATAACTATGGCTACACCTTC.

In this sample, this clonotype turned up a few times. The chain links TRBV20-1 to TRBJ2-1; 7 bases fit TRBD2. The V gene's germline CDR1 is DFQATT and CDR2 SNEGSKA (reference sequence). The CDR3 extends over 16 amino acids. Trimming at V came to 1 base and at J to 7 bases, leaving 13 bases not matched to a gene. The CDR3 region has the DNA TGCAGTGCTAGAGTAAAGGGGAGGGCAGTTTGGAATGAGCAGTTCTTC. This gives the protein CSARVKGRAVWNEQFF.

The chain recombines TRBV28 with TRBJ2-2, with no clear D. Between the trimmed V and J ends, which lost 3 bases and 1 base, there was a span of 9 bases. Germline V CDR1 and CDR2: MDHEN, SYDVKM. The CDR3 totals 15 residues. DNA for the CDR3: TGTGCCAGCAGTTTGATGTATAGGAACACCGGGGAGCTGTTTTTT. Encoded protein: CASSLMYRNTGELFF.

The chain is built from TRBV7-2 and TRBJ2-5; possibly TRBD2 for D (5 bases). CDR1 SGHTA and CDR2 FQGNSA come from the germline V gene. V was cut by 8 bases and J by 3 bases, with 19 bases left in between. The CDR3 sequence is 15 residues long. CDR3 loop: CASRSLGVIEETQYF. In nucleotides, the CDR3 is TGTGCCAGCCGGTCTCTCGGGGTAATAGAAGAGACCCAGTACTTC. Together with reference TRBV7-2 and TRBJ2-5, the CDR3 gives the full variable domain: GAGVSQSPSNKVTEKGKDVELRCDPISGHTALYWYRQSLGQGLEFLIYFQGNSAPDKSGLPSDRFSAERTGGSVSTLTIQRTQQEDSAVYLCASRSLGVIEETQYFGPGTRLLVL.

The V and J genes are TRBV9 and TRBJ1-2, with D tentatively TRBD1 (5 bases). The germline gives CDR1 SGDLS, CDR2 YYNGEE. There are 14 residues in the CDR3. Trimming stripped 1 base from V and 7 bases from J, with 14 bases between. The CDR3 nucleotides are TGTGCCAGCAGCGTATACGGGGGTGGGAGTGGCTACACCTTC. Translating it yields CASSVYGGGSGYTF. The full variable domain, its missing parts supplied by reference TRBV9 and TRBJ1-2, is DSGVTQTPKHLITATGQRVTLRCSPRSGDLSVYWYQQSLDQGLQFLIQYYNGEERAKGNILERFSAQQFPDLHSELNLSSLELGDSALYFCASSVYGGGSGYTFGSGTRLTVV.

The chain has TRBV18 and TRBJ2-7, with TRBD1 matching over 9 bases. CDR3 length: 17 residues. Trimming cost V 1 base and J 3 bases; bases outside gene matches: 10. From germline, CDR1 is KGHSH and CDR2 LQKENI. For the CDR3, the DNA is TGTGCCAGCTCACCACTAGGTTTGGGACAGGGCTACTACGAGCAGTACTTC. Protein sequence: CASSPLGLGQGYYEQYF.

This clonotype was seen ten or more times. CDR3 in DNA: TGTGCCAGCAGTTGGACGGCCTTGAACACTGAAGCTTTCTTT. It translates to CASSWTALNTEAFF. The chain joins TRBV6-2 or TRBV6-3 to TRBJ1-1; the D is unclear. CDR1 and CDR2 (germline): MNHEY, SVGEGT. The CDR3 has 14 amino acids. V was trimmed by 4 bases and J by 0 bases, leaving 9 bases between them.

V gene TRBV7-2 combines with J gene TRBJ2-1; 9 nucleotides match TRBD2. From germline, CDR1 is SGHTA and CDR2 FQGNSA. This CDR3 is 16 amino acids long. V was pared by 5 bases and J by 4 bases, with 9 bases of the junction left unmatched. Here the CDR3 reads CASSPRAGGDYNEQFF. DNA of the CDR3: TGTGCCAGCAGCCCTAGGGCGGGGGGGGATTACAATGAGCAGTTCTTC.

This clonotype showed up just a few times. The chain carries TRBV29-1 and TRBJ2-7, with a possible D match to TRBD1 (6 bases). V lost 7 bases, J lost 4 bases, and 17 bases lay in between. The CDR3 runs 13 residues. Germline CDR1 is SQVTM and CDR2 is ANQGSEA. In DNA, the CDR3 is TGCAGCGCCGGTCCACAGGGCTTATACGAGCAGTACTTC. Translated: CSAGPQGLYEQYF.

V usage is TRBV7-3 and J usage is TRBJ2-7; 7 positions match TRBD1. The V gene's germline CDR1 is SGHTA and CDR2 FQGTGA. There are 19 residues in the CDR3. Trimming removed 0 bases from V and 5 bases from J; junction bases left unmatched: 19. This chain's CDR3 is CASSLTPGSTGAKGNEQYF. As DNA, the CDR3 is TGTGCCAGCAGCTTAACCCCCGGATCTACAGGGGCAAAGGGTAACGAGCAGTACTTC.